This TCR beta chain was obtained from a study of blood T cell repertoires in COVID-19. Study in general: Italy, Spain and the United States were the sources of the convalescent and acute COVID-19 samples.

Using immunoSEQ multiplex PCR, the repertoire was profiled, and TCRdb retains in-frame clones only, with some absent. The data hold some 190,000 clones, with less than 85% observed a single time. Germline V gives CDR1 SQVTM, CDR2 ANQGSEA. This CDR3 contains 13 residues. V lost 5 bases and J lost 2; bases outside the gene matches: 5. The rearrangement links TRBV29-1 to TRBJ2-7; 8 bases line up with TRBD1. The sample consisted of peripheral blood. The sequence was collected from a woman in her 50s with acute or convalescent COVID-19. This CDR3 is CSVSGQAPYEQYF. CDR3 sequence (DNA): TGCAGCGTTTCGGGACAGGCCCCCTACGAGCAGTACTTC.